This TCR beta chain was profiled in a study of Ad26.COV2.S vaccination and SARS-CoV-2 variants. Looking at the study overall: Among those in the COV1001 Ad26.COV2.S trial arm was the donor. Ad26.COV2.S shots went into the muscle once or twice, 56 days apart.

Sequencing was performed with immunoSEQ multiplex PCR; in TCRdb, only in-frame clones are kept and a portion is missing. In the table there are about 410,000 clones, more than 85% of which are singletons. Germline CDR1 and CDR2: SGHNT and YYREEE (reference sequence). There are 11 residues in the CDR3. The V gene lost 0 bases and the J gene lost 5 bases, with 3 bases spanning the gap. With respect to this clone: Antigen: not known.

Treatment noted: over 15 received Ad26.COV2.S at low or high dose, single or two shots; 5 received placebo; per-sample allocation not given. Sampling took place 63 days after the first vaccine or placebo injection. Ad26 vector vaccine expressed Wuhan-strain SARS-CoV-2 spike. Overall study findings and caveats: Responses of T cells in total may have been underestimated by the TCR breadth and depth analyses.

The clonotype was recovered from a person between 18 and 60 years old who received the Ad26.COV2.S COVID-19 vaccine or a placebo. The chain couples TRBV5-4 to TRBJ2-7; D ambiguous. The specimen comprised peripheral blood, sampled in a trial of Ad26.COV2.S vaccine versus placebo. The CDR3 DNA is TGTGCCAGCAGCTTGGGGGACGAGCAGTACTTC. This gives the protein CASSLGDEQYF.